Presented here are 6 T cell receptor beta chains from one specimen sequenced in a study of breast tumors, draining lymph nodes, adjacent tissues. Samples came from axillary lymph nodes draining the breast cancer. TCRdb called the multiplex PCR reads again in MiXCR, with one record for every CDR3 protein. The profile shows under 300,000 distinct CDR3 sequences, about 34% of them singletons. Input material: axillary lymph node tissue. All receptors derive from a female donor with breast cancer. Some clones in this sample may be carry-over from other donors' samples.

This clonotype appeared many times. V is TRBV15 and J is TRBJ2-1; 11 bases are shared with TRBD2. Looked up from germline, CDR1 is LNHNV and CDR2 is YYDKDF (reference sequence). This CDR3 is built from 15 residues. Losses at the gene ends were 5 bases for V and 5 bases for J; bases not matched to a gene: 5. The CDR3 region has the DNA TGTGCCACCAGCGGTAGCGGGAGGGCCGACAATGAGCAGTTCTTC. Residues: CATSGSGRADNEQFF.

As concerns this clonotype: This may arise from a read error, as a much more abundant clone is one base away. The chain employs TRBV6-4 and TRBJ1-2, with 8 bases identical to TRBD1. The CDR3 covers 14 residues. The V gene's germline CDR1 is MRHNA and CDR2 SNTAGT. The CDR3 nucleotides are TGTGCCGGCAGTCACTTGACAGGGGACTATGGCTACACCTTC. The encoded protein is CAGSHLTGDYGYTF.

In this sample, this clonotype turned up many times. The rearrangement uses TRBV6-6 and TRBJ2-3; D is undetermined. V was shortened by 7 bases and J by 0 bases, with 11 bases between the two germline ends. Germline V CDR1 and CDR2: MNHNY, SVGAGI (reference sequence). The CDR3 is 14 amino acids. This chain's CDR3 is CASKKTASTDTQYF. CDR3 coding DNA: TGTGCCAGCAAGAAAACCGCAAGCACAGATACGCAGTATTTT.

This clonotype was seen only a few times. A single base separates this from a much larger clone, so it may be a read error. The chain combines TRBV7-8 with TRBJ2-1; TRBD2 might be the D (5 bases). CDR1 SGHVS and CDR2 FQNEAQ come from the germline V gene. Trimming removed 5 bases at V and 4 bases at J, with 21 bases between. The CDR3 sequence is 17 residues long. The CDR3 bases are TGTGCCAGCAGCACCTCGGCCACTAGGTGGGGATACAATGAGCAGTTCTTC. This gives the protein CASSTSATRWGYNEQFF.

V usage is TRBV5-1 and J usage is TRBJ2-6; weak D call: TRBD2 (7 bases). Germline V gene lookup returns CDR1 SGHRS and CDR2 YFSETQ. The length of the CDR3 is 16 residues. The V gene lost 7 bases and the J gene lost 3 bases, with 17 bases spanning the gap. CDR3 nucleotides: TGCGCCAGCGCCGAGGGGGGGTCCTATGGGGCCAACGTCCTGACTTTC. Translated: CASAEGGSYGANVLTF.

In its sample, this clonotype was seen many times. One end of the junction does not line up with germline, which may come from a read error. This rearrangement joins TRBV9 to TRBJ2-7; 10 positions match TRBD2. CDR3 length equals 13 residues. The V gene's germline CDR1 is SGDLS and CDR2 YYNGEE. CDR3 nucleotide sequence: TGTGCCAGCAGCGTAGACCTGAGCGGGAGGGTCGATTTC. Its protein is CASSVDLSGRVDF. Variable domain in full (rest from reference TRBV9 and TRBJ2-7): DSGVTQTPKHLITATGQRVTLRCSPRSGDLSVYWYQQSLDQGLQFLIQYYNGEERAKGNILERFSAQQFPDLHSELNLSSLELGDSALYFCASSVDLSGRVDFGPGTRLTVT.